Presented here are 10 T cell receptor beta chains from one specimen sequenced in a study of blood T cell repertoires in COVID-19. Assay: immunoSEQ multiplex PCR; the TCRdb copy retains only in-frame clones and omits some. Of roughly 150,000 clones listed, roughly 88% are singletons. Input material: PBMCs or T cells enriched from blood (not recorded which). These receptors all come from a man aged 70-80 years who had been exposed to COVID-19.

The chain recombines TRBV18 with TRBJ2-2; D is undetermined. This CDR3 is 14 amino acids long. Germline CDR1 is KGHSH and CDR2 is LQKENI. V was clipped by 1 base and J by 0 bases, with 3 bases between them. The CDR3 coding sequence is TGTGCCAGCTCACCACTTACGAACACCGGGGAGCTGTTTTTT. As protein: CASSPLTNTGELFF.

CDR3 sequence reads: CASSEDSNSQETQYF. CDR3 DNA: TGCGCCAGCAGCGAGGACAGCAACTCACAAGAGACCCAGTACTTC. V gene TRBV5-1 combines with J gene TRBJ2-5; possible D gene TRBD1, 6 bases. CDR1 is SGHRS and CDR2 is YFSETQ in the germline V gene. CDR3 size: 15 residues. The V gene lost 4 bases and the J gene lost 2 bases, with 15 bases spanning the gap.

The chain links TRBV5-6 to TRBJ2-7; 8 bases fit TRBD1. This CDR3 region has 15 residues. Trimming at V came to 6 bases and at J to 2 bases, leaving 10 bases not matched to a gene. The germline CDR1 and CDR2 sequences are SGHDT and YYEEEE. Here the CDR3 reads CASNLRQGWTYEQYF. The CDR3 DNA reads TGTGCCAGCAACCTGCGACAGGGGTGGACCTACGAGCAGTACTTC.

The chain uses TRBV2 and TRBJ1-1, with 11 bases matching TRBD1. Trimming cost V 7 bases and J 8 bases; bases outside gene matches: 9. CDR3 length: 14 amino acids. Germline V CDR1 and CDR2: SNHLY, FYNNEI. CDR3 in amino acids: CASTQDRGRGEAFF. The CDR3 DNA follows: TGTGCCAGCACCCAGGACAGGGGGCGTGGGGAAGCTTTCTTT.

This rearrangement joins TRBV7-2 to TRBJ2-1; 12 bases are a match to TRBD2. The CDR3 has 15 residues. Losses at the gene ends were 7 bases for V and 7 bases for J; bases not matched to a gene: 8. From germline, CDR1 is SGHTA and CDR2 FQGNSA. The CDR3 coding sequence is TGTGCCAGCATCCCGACTAGCGGGAGATCTAATGAGCAGTTCTTC. It specifies CASIPTSGRSNEQFF. Together with reference TRBV7-2 and TRBJ2-1, the CDR3 gives the full variable domain: GAGVSQSPSNKVTEKGKDVELRCDPISGHTALYWYRQSLGQGLEFLIYFQGNSAPDKSGLPSDRFSAERTGGSVSTLTIQRTQQEDSAVYLCASIPTSGRSNEQFFGPGTRLTVL.

The chain couples TRBV28 to TRBJ1-2, with D perhaps matching TRBD1 (5 bases). This CDR3 region has 13 residues. The ends were cut back, 10 bases at V and 6 bases at J, with 18 bases in the middle. Germline V gene lookup returns CDR1 MDHEN and CDR2 SYDVKM. The CDR3 DNA follows: TGTGCCATTTATGGACAACCTGGCCATGGCTACACCTTC. Residues: CAIYGQPGHGYTF.

The chain uses TRBV13 and TRBJ2-7, with D possibly TRBD1 on 7 matching bases. The CDR3 has 15 residues. Trimming took 3 bases from V and 3 from J, leaving 15 bases between them. From germline, CDR1 is PRHDT and CDR2 FYEKMQ (reference sequence). CDR3 bases: TGTGCCAGCAGCTTCCGGCAGGGGGGACACTACGAGCAGTACTTC. It codes for CASSFRQGGHYEQYF.

The chain joins TRBV5-6 to TRBJ1-2; tentative D call: TRBD1 (6 bases). The CDR3 length is 14 residues. CDR1 is SGHDT, CDR2 YYEEEE, per germline. Trimming took 1 base from V and 3 from J, leaving 10 bases between them. CDR3 residues: CASSLSGGDYGYTF. CDR3 nucleotide sequence: TGTGCCAGCAGCTTGTCGGGGGGCGACTATGGCTACACCTTC.

On this clone: A junction boundary mismatches the germline segment, possibly from a read error. V and J are TRBV4-1 and TRBJ2-1, with D unclear. The CDR3 extends over 13 amino acids. Looked up from germline, CDR1 is MGHRA and CDR2 is YSYEKL. The CDR3 DNA follows: TGCGCCAGCCGCCAGAACAGTTACAATGAGCAGTTCTTC. Translated: CASRQNSYNEQFF.

The DNA for the CDR3 is TGTGCCAGCAGCCCCTTTAGCAGCTATGAGCAGTTCTTC. As protein: CASSPFSSYEQFF. This chain uses TRBV5-6 with TRBJ2-1, with D uncertain. V was pared by 4 bases and J by 8 bases, with 13 bases between. The CDR3 is 13 amino acids. CDR1 and CDR2 from the germline V gene are SGHDT and YYEEEE.